The clone carrying this T cell receptor (beta chain) has at least ten counts. Its antigen is as yet unknown. This CDR3 has 12 amino acids. Trimming removed 5 bases at V and 3 bases at J, with 7 bases between. Germline CDR1 reads KGHDR; CDR2 reads SFDVKD. One entry per CDR3 protein, called by TCRdb with MiXCR from the PCR reads. The sample lists 550,000 to 750,000 distinct CDR3 sequences; 20% were seen once. These data belong to a study of molecular identifiers for immune sequencing clone quantification. General observations from the study: Highly expanded clone sizes could end up underestimated if a barcode were shared by identical TCR molecules.

The source of this sequence is a human donor in good health. Some libraries in this study had Jurkat cell RNA spiked in. The rearrangement links TRBV24-1 to TRBJ2-7; D ambiguous. The specimen sequenced was naive CD8+ T cells from blood, with Jurkat cell RNA spiked in. This sample's subset: FACS-sorted CD8+CD4-CCR7+CD45RA+ naive T cells. The CDR3 DNA is TGTGCCACCAGTGGCGAACTCTACGAGCAGTACTTC. Translated: CATSGELYEQYF.